The 13 T cell receptor beta chains in this list originate from one sample, sequenced in a study of PD-1 blockade in mismatch repair-deficient tumors. Clones were read by immunoSEQ multiplex PCR, and TCRdb kept only the in-frame ones, dropping some. This table has roughly 120,000 clones, roughly 90% appearing once. The sample was peripheral blood, taken approximately 70 weeks after starting pembrolizumab. The receptors originated from an adult with mismatch repair-deficient cancer.

The J gene is TRBJ2-2, the V gene TRBV7-6, with TRBD2 matching 7 bases. V shed 3 bases, J shed 5 bases, and the junction held 6 bases outside the gene matches. Germline CDR1 and CDR2: SGHVS and FNYEAQ. The CDR3 is 15 residues long. This chain's CDR3 is CASSFGGRGTGELFF. The CDR3 region has the DNA TGTGCCAGCAGCTTCGGCGGGAGAGGAACCGGGGAGCTGTTTTTT.

This chain connects TRBV29-1 to TRBJ2-5; D gene unclear. V lost 3 bases and J lost 2, with 10 bases in between. Germline CDR1 and CDR2: SQVTM and ANQGSEA. The CDR3 contains 13 residues. This CDR3 reads CSVDPILQETQYF. CDR3 nucleotides: TGCAGCGTTGACCCGATATTACAAGAGACCCAGTACTTC.

As for this clone: Other DNA sequences within the sample encode an identical CDR3. The chain recombines TRBV6-5 with TRBJ2-2; D gene uncertain. V was trimmed by 2 bases and J by 6 bases, leaving 7 bases between them. This CDR3 has 13 amino acids. Per the germline V gene, CDR1 is MNHEY and CDR2 is SVGAGI. In DNA form, the CDR3 reads TGTGCCAGCAGTTACGGCAGGTCCGGGGAGCTGTTTTTT. Translation: CASSYGRSGELFF.

The gene calls are TRBV10-2 and TRBJ2-7; D uncertain. V shed 2 bases and J shed 5 bases, with 4 bases lying between them. CDR1 and CDR2 from the germline V gene are WSHSY and SAAADI. The CDR3 totals 11 residues. DNA for the CDR3: TGCGCCAGCAGTGAGGGGCACGAGCAGTACTTC. Translation gives CASSEGHEQYF.

The rearrangement links TRBV6-5 to TRBJ2-7; 10 bases match TRBD1. The CDR3 length is 14 residues. CDR1 is MNHEY, CDR2 SVGAGI, per germline. Germline trimming cut 2 bases from V and 6 bases from J; bases unmatched to any gene: 4. In DNA form, the CDR3 reads TGTGCCAGCAGTTACAGGACAGGGGGGGGCGAGCAGTACTTC. Its translation: CASSYRTGGGEQYF.

The chain couples TRBV10-3 to TRBJ2-1; D possibly corresponds to TRBD1 (5 bases). Deletions cut 3 bases from V and 3 bases from J, with 9 bases between. The germline gives CDR1 ENHRY, CDR2 SYGVKD. This CDR3 region has 14 residues. CDR3 sequence reads: CAISERDSYNEQFF. In DNA form, the CDR3 reads TGTGCCATCAGTGAACGTGACAGCTACAATGAGCAGTTCTTC.

The gene calls are TRBV18 and TRBJ1-1; the D is unclear. This CDR3 has 12 amino acids. The germline CDR1 and CDR2 sequences are KGHSH and LQKENI. Deletions cut 5 bases from V and 8 bases from J, with 12 bases between. The CDR3 nucleotides are TGTGCCAGCTCAAGGGAGACGGGCGAAGCTTTCTTT. Translated, it gives CASSRETGEAFF.

This clone showed up just a few times. The chain couples TRBV10-3 to TRBJ2-7, with 11 bases aligning to TRBD2. Germline values: CDR1 ENHRY, CDR2 SYGVKD. The CDR3 has 16 amino acids. The V gene end was trimmed by 3 bases and the J gene end by 2 bases; junction bases not matched to a gene: 6. This chain's CDR3 is CAISDPTSGSPYEQYF. The DNA of the CDR3 is TGTGCCATCAGTGACCCTACTAGCGGGAGTCCCTACGAGCAGTACTTC.

This clone was observed a handful of times. The CDR3 DNA reads TGTGCCAGCAGTTTATCGTTCGGACAAGGCTACACCTTC. This encodes CASSLSFGQGYTF. The chain carries TRBV27 and TRBJ1-2; tentatively, D is TRBD1 (5 bases). Germline V gene sequence: CDR1 MNHEY, CDR2 SMNVEV (reference sequence). The CDR3 is 13 amino acids. V was shortened by 0 bases and J by 8 bases, with 10 bases between the two germline ends.

The chain joins TRBV7-9 to TRBJ1-1; D unclear. From germline, CDR1 is SEHNR and CDR2 FQNEAQ (reference sequence). Trimming removed 2 bases from V and 11 bases from J, with 9 bases in between. The CDR3 runs 11 residues. CDR3 in DNA: TGTGCCAGCAGCTTAATCGGGGTGGCTTTCTTT. Its translation is CASSLIGVAFF.

This clone appeared a single time. The chain couples TRBV5-1 to TRBJ2-7; possibly TRBD1 or TRBD2 for D (5 bases each). CDR1 SGHRS and CDR2 YFSETQ come from the germline V gene. The CDR3 runs to 13 residues. Trimming removed 4 bases from V and 4 bases from J, with 12 bases in between. CDR3 region: CASSPGTQYEQYF. The CDR3 DNA sequence: TGCGCCAGCAGCCCGGGGACCCAATACGAGCAGTACTTC. Together with reference TRBV5-1 and TRBJ2-7, the CDR3 gives the full variable domain: KAGVTQTPRYLIKTRGQQVTLSCSPISGHRSVSWYQQTPGQGLQFLFEYFSETQRNKGNFPGRFSGRQFSNSRSEMNVSTLELGDSALYLCASSPGTQYEQYFGPGTRLTVT.

The rearrangement uses TRBV2 and TRBJ2-5; D possibly corresponds to TRBD2 (5 bases). The V end was cut by 6 bases, the J end by 1 base, with 12 bases between. CDR3 length: 14 residues. Germline V CDR1 and CDR2: SNHLY, FYNNEI. The CDR3: CASRASGIQETQYF. The CDR3 nucleotides are TGTGCCAGCAGGGCCTCCGGGATCCAAGAGACCCAGTACTTC.

The chain combines TRBV5-1 with TRBJ1-1; D remains ambiguous. The CDR3 runs 14 residues. Germline V lookup: CDR1 SGHRS, CDR2 YFSETQ. The V end was cut by 0 bases, the J end by 6 bases, with 12 bases between. CDR3 protein: CASSLEVTSPEAFF. The CDR3 coding sequence is TGCGCCAGCAGCTTGGAAGTAACGTCCCCTGAAGCTTTCTTT.